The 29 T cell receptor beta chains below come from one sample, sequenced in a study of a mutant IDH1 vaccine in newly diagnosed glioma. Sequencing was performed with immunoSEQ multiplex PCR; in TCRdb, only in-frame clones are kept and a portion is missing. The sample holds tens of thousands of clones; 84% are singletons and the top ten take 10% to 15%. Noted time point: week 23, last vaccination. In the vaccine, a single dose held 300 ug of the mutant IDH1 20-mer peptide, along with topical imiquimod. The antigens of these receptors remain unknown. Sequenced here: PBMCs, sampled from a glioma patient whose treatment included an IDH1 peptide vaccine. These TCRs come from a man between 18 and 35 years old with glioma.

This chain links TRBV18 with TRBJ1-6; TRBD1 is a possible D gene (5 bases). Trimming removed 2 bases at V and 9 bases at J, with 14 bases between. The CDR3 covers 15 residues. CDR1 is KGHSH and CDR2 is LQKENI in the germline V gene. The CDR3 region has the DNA TGTGCCAGCTCACCAACCGGGACGGGAGGTTCACCCCTCCACTTT. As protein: CASSPTGTGGSPLHF.

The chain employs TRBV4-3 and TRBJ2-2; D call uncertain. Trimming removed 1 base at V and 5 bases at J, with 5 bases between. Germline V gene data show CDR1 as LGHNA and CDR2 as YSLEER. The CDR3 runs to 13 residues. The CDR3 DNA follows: TGCGCCAGCAGCCAAGTCGTGACCGGGGAGCTGTTTTTT. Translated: CASSQVVTGELFF.

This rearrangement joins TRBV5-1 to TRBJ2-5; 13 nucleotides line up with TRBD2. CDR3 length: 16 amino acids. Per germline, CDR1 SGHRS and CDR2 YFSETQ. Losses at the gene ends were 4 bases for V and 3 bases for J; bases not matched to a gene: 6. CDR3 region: CASSPKGLAGKETQYF. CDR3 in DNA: TGCGCCAGCAGCCCTAAGGGACTAGCGGGGAAAGAGACCCAGTACTTC.

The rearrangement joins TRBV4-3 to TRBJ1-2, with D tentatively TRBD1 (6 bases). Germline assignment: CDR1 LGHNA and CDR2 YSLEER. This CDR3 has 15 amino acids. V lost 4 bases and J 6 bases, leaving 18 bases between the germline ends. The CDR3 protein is CASSLSSAGAHGYTF. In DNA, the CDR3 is TGCGCCAGCAGCCTTAGTAGCGCAGGGGCCCATGGCTACACCTTC.

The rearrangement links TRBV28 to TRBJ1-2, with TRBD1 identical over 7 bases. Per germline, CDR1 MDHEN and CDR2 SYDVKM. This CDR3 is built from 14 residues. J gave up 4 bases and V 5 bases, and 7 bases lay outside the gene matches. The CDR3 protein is CASSKRQGFYGYTF. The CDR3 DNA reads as TGTGCCAGCAGTAAACGACAGGGCTTCTATGGCTACACCTTC.

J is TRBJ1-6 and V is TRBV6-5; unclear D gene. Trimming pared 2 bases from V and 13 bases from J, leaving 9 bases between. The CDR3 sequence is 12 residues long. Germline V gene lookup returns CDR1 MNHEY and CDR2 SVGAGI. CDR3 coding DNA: TGTGCCAGCAGTTACCTCCTCGAGCCCCTCCACTTT. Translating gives CASSYLLEPLHF.

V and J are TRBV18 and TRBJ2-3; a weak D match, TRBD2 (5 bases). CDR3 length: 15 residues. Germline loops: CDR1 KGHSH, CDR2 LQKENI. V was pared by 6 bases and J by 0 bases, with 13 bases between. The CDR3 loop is CASSLATPSTDTQYF. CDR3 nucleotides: TGTGCCAGCTCCCTAGCCACCCCTAGCACAGATACGCAGTATTTT.

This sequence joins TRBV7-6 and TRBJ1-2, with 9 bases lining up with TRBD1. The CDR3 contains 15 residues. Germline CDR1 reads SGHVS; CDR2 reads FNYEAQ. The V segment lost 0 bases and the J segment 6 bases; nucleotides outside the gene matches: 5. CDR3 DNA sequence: TGTGCCAGCAGCTTAGCGGGGACAGGGAGGGATGGCTACACCTTC. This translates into CASSLAGTGRDGYTF.

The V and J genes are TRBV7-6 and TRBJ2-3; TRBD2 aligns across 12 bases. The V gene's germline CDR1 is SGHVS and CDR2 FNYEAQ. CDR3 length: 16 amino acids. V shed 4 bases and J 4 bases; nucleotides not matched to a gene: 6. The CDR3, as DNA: TGTGCCAGCAGCTCGACTAGCGGGAGAAGTTCAGATACGCAGTATTTT. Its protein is CASSSTSGRSSDTQYF.

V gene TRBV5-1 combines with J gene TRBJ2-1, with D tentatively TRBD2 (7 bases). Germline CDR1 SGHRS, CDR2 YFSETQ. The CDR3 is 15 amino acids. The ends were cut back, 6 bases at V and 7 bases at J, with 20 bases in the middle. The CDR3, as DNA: TGCGCCAGCACCCGGGGGAGGGGGGGCCCGAATGAGCAGTTCTTC. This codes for CASTRGRGGPNEQFF.

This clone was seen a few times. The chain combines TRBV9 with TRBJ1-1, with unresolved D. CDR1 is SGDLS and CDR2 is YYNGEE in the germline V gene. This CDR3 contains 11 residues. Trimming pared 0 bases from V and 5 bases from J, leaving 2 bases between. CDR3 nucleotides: TGTGCCAGCAGCGTAGTTACTGAAGCTTTCTTT. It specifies CASSVVTEAFF.

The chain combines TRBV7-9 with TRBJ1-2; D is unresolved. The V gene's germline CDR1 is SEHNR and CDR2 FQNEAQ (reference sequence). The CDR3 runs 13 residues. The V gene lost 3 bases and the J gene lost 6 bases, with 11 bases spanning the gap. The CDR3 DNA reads TGTGCCAGCAGCTTGGGAGTACCCAATGGCTACACCTTC. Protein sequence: CASSLGVPNGYTF.

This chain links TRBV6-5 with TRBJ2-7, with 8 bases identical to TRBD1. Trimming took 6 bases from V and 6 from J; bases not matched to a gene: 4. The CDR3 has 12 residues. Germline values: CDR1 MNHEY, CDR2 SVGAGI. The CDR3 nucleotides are TGTGCCAGCAGCTCAGGGGGCTCCGAGCAGTACTTC. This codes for CASSSGGSEQYF.

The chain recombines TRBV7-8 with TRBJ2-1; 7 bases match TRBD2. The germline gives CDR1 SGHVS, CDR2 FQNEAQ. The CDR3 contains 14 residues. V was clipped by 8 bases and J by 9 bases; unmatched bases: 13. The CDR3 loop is CASERWEGHIEQFF. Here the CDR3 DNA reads TGTGCCAGCGAAAGGTGGGAGGGCCATATTGAGCAGTTCTTC.

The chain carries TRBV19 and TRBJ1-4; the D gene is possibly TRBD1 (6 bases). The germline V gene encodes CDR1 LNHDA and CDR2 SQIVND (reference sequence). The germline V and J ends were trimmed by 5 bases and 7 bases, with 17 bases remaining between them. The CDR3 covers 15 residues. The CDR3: CASSFGTGGGEKLFF. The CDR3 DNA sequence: TGTGCCAGTAGTTTCGGGACCGGGGGCGGTGAAAAACTGTTTTTT.

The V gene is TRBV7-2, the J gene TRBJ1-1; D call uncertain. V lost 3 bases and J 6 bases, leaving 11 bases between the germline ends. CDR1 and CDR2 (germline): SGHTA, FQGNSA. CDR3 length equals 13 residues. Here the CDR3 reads CASSLPQIPEAFF. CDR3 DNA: TGTGCCAGCAGCTTGCCGCAGATCCCTGAAGCTTTCTTT.

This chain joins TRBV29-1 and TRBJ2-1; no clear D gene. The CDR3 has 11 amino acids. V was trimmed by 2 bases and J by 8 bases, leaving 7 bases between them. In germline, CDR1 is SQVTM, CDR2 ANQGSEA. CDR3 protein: CSVERDYEQFF. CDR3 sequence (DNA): TGCAGCGTTGAAAGGGATTATGAGCAGTTCTTC.

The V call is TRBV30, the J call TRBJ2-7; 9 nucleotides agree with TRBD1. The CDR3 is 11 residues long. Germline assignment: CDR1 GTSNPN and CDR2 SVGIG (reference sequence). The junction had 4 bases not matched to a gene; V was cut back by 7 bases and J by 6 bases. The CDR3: CASQGAGEQYF. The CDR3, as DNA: TGTGCCTCACAGGGGGCAGGCGAGCAGTACTTC.

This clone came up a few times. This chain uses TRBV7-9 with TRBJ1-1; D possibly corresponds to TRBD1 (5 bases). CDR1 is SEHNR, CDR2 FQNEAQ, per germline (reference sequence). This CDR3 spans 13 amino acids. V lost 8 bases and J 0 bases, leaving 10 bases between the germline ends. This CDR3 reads CASETDMNTEAFF. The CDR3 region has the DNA TGTGCCAGCGAGACAGACATGAACACTGAAGCTTTCTTT.

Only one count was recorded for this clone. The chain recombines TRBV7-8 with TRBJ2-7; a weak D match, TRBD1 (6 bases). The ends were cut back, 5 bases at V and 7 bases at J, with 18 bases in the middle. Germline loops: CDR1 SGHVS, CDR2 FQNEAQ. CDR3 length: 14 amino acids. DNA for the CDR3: TGTGCCAGCAGCGGACAGTCCTCCCCTCGGGAGCAGTACTTC. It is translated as CASSGQSSPREQYF.

CDR3 protein: CASNRGAGYGYTF. The CDR3 nucleotides read TGTGCCAGTAACCGGGGGGCGGGCTATGGCTACACCTTC. The gene calls are TRBV19 and TRBJ1-2; D perhaps matches TRBD1 (6 bases). The V gene's germline CDR1 is LNHDA and CDR2 SQIVND (reference sequence). Between the trimmed V and J ends, which lost 7 bases and 4 bases, there was a span of 13 bases. This CDR3 has 13 amino acids.

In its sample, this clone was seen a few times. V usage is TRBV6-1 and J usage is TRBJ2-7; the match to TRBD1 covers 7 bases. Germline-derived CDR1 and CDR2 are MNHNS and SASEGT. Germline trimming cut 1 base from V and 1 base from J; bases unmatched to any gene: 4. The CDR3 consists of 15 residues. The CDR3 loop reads CASSEEGGGSYEQYF. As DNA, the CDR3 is TGTGCCAGCAGTGAAGAAGGGGGCGGTTCCTACGAGCAGTACTTC.

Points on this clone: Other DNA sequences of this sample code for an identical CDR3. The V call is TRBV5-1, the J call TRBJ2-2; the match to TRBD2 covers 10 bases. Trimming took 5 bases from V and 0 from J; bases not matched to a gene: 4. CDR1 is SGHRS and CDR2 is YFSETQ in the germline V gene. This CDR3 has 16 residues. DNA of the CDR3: TGCGCCAGCAGTTCTAGCGGGGGTTCGAACACCGGGGAGCTGTTTTTT. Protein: CASSSSGGSNTGELFF.

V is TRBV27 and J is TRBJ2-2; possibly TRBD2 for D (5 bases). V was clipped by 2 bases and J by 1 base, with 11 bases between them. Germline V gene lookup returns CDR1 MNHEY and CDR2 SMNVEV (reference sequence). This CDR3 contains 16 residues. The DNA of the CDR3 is TGTGCCAGCAGTTTAGCCGACGGACTGAACACCGGGGAGCTGTTTTTT. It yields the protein CASSLADGLNTGELFF.

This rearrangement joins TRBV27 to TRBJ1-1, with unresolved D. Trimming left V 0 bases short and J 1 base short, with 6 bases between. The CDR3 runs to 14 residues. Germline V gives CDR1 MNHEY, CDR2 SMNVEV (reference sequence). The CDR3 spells CASSLSRQNTEAFF. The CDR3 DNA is TGTGCCAGCAGTTTATCGAGACAGAACACTGAAGCTTTCTTT.

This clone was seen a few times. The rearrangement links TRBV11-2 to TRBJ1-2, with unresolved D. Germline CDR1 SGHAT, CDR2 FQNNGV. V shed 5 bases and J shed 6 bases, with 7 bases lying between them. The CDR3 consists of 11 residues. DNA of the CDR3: TGTGCCAGCAGCCCCATCGATGGCTACACCTTC. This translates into CASSPIDGYTF.

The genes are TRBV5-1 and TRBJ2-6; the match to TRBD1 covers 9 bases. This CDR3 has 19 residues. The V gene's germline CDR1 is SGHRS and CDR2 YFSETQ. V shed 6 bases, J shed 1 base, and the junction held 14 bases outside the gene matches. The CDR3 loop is CASTSPGQGMGSGANVLTF. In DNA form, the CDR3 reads TGCGCCAGCACCTCCCCCGGACAGGGGATGGGGTCTGGGGCCAACGTCCTGACTTTC.

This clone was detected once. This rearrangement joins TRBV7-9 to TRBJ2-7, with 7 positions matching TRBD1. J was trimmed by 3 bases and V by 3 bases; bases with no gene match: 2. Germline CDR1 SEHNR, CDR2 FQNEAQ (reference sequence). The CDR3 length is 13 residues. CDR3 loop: CASSLSGGYEQYF. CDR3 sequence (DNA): TGTGCCAGCAGCTTGTCAGGGGGCTACGAGCAGTACTTC.

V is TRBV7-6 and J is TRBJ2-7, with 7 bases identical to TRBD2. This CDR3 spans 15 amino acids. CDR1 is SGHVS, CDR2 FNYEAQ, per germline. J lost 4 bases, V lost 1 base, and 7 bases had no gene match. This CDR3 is CASSLGGGGTYEQYF. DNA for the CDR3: TGTGCCAGCAGCTTAGGAGGCGGGGGAACGTACGAGCAGTACTTC.